These 19 T cell receptor beta chains were sequenced from one sample in a study of T cells in Graves' hyperthyroidism and ophthalmopathy. The investigators amplified TCR beta CDR3 regions from RNA transcripts. TCR CDR3 underwent first-round RT-PCR with the HTBI primer set. A single record per CDR3 protein comes from TCRdb applying MiXCR to the multiplex PCR reads. The sample lists around 580,000 distinct CDR3 sequences; 46% were seen once. The sample was peripheral blood or thyroid tissue (not recorded which). The receptors come from a woman aged 18 to 35 with Graves' hyperthyroidism.

The rearrangement uses TRBV5-4 and TRBJ1-3; D is unclear. Per germline, CDR1 SGHNT and CDR2 YYREEE (reference sequence). The CDR3 is 15 amino acids. Between the trimmed V and J ends, which lost 1 base and 3 bases, there was a span of 11 bases. The DNA of the CDR3 is TGTGCCAGCAGCTTGCGGGGTATCTATGGAAACACCATATATTTT. This codes for CASSLRGIYGNTIYF. The whole variable domain, remainder taken from reference TRBV5-4 and TRBJ1-3, is ETGVTQSPTHLIKTRGQQVTLRCSSQSGHNTVSWYQQALGQGPQFIFQYYREEENGRGNFPPRFSGLQFPNYSSELNVNALELDDSALYLCASSLRGIYGNTIYFGEGSWLTVV.

The chain links TRBV20-1 to TRBJ2-2, with 11 positions matching TRBD2. V trimming: 3 bases; J trimming: 3 bases; junction bases outside the gene matches: 6. Germline lookup yields CDR1 DFQATT and CDR2 SNEGSKA (reference sequence). The CDR3 runs 16 residues. As DNA, the CDR3 is TGCAGTGCTAGTGGTCAACTAGCGGGAGACACCGGGGAGCTGTTTTTT. Translated, it gives CSASGQLAGDTGELFF.

Points on this clonotype: A much larger clone differs by one base, so this may be a read error. V and J are TRBV6-1 and TRBJ1-2; tentative D call: TRBD1 (5 bases). The ends were cut back, 11 bases at V and 10 bases at J, with 23 bases in the middle. The CDR3 is 13 residues long. CDR1 and CDR2 (germline): MNHNS, SASEGT. This chain's CDR3 is CAGKGWGDGLYTF. The CDR3 nucleotides are TGTGCCGGCAAAGGATGGGGCGATGGGCTCTACACCTTC.

Concerning this clonotype: At one end the junction does not follow the germline gene, possibly because of a read error. The chain joins TRBV25-1 to TRBJ1-1, with a possible D match to TRBD1 (6 bases). The CDR3 totals 17 residues. Per germline, CDR1 MGHDK and CDR2 SYGVNS. This CDR3 reads CAISGSEGTGQSSEAFF. The CDR3, as DNA: TGTGCCATCAGTGGATCGGAAGGAACAGGGCAGAGCTCTGAAGCTTTCTTT.

This clonotype was found many times. This CDR3 is CAWSMAGSREQYF. Written as DNA, the CDR3 is TGTGCCTGGAGTATGGCAGGGTCTCGGGAGCAGTACTTC. V gene TRBV30 combines with J gene TRBJ2-7, with D possibly TRBD1 on 5 matching bases. From germline, CDR1 is GTSNPN and CDR2 SVGIG (reference sequence). The CDR3 is 13 residues long. The germline V and J ends were trimmed by 2 bases and 7 bases, with 15 bases remaining between them.

The chain has TRBV15 and TRBJ1-6; D might be TRBD1 (6 bases). This CDR3 comprises 15 residues. Germline-derived CDR1 and CDR2 are LNHNV and YYDKDF (reference sequence). V was shortened by 3 bases and J by 6 bases, with 12 bases between the two germline ends. The chain's CDR3 is CATSRTGTTNSPLHF. CDR3 DNA sequence: TGTGCCACCAGCAGGACCGGGACAACTAATTCACCCCTCCACTTT.

This clonotype was recorded at least ten times. This chain's CDR3 is CASSPPQSRQAYEQYF. DNA for the CDR3: TGTGCCAGCAGTCCTCCACAGTCGAGACAGGCCTACGAGCAGTACTTC. The chain is built from TRBV12-3 or TRBV12-4 and TRBJ2-7; tentative D call: TRBD1 (6 bases). CDR3 size: 16 residues. Trimming left V 5 bases short and J 2 bases short, with 19 bases between.

Only one count was recorded for this clonotype. The chain links TRBV4-2 to TRBJ1-4, with D possibly matching TRBD1 (5 bases). The germline V gene has CDR1 LGHNA and CDR2 YNFKEQ. Trimming removed 0 bases at V and 3 bases at J, with 14 bases between. The CDR3 is 17 residues long. For the CDR3, the DNA is TGTGCCAGCAGCCAAGATCGTGCAGAGGGACCTAATGAAAAACTGTTTTTT. Its translation: CASSQDRAEGPNEKLFF.

At least ten counts were recorded for this clonotype. The CDR3 spells CASSYRRDSPLHF. CDR3 DNA sequence: TGTGCCAGCAGTTATAGGAGGGACTCACCCCTCCACTTT. The J gene is TRBJ1-6, the V gene TRBV6-5; possibly TRBD1 for D (5 bases). This CDR3 is built from 13 residues. Germline lookup yields CDR1 MNHEY and CDR2 SVGAGI. V lost 3 bases to trimming and J lost 10 bases, with 10 bases between them.

This clonotype was seen ten or more times. This rearrangement joins TRBV12-3 or TRBV12-4 to TRBJ1-5; no reliable D call. The V end was cut by 7 bases, the J end by 2 bases, with 9 bases between. The CDR3 is 13 amino acids. The CDR3 loop reads CASMPGGNQPQHF. The CDR3 DNA reads as TGTGCCAGCATGCCGGGCGGCAATCAGCCCCAGCATTTT.

The table lists this clonotype with many counts. This chain joins TRBV20-1 and TRBJ1-1, with 8 bases matching TRBD1. From germline, CDR1 is DFQATT and CDR2 SNEGSKA (reference sequence). This CDR3 is 16 amino acids long. The J segment lost 3 bases and the V segment lost 0 bases, leaving 9 bases of the junction unmatched. Here the CDR3 DNA reads TGCAGTGCTAGAGAAAGTCAGGGGGCATCTCACACTGAAGCTTTCTTT. Residues: CSARESQGASHTEAFF.

This clonotype turned up a few times. The chain is built from TRBV12-5 and TRBJ2-7; the match to TRBD2 covers 12 bases. Trimming took 1 base from V and 4 from J; bases not matched to a gene: 5. This CDR3 contains 16 residues. Germline lookup yields CDR1 LGHNT and CDR2 FRNRAP. The CDR3 loop reads CASGLARTSGIYEQYF. The DNA for the CDR3 is TGTGCTAGTGGTTTGGCTCGGACTAGCGGGATATACGAGCAGTACTTC.

The sample holds a few counts of this clonotype. This chain uses TRBV4-1 with TRBJ2-7, with TRBD2 matching 7 bases. The V and J ends lost 0 bases and 4 bases, in that order; junction bases with no gene match: 12. Germline values: CDR1 MGHRA, CDR2 YSYEKL. The CDR3 is 17 residues long. The DNA for the CDR3 is TGCGCCAGCAGCCAAGATGGGGGTTGGGGGGGACGATACGAGCAGTACTTC. This sequence encodes CASSQDGGWGGRYEQYF.

This clonotype has ten or more counts. V is TRBV12-3 or TRBV12-4 and J is TRBJ1-4, with 7 nucleotides matching TRBD1. J gave up 4 bases and V 6 bases, and 8 bases lay outside the gene matches. The CDR3 contains 15 residues. In nucleotides, the CDR3 is TGTGCCAGCAGCCCCGAGGGACAGCTTAATGAAAAACTGTTTTTT. It is translated as CASSPEGQLNEKLFF.

The sample holds a few counts of this clonotype. The rearrangement uses TRBV20-1 and TRBJ1-1; maybe TRBD1 (6 bases). There are 12 residues in the CDR3. The germline V gene encodes CDR1 DFQATT and CDR2 SNEGSKA (reference sequence). Trimming pared 8 bases from V and 3 bases from J, leaving 13 bases between. In DNA form, the CDR3 reads TGCAGTTACGGGGGCAGGGACACTGAAGCTTTCTTT. Translated: CSYGGRDTEAFF.

A few counts support this clonotype. The chain links TRBV2 to TRBJ2-7; 8 nucleotides line up with TRBD1. Germline trimming cut 7 bases from V and 3 bases from J; bases unmatched to any gene: 5. Per the germline V gene, CDR1 is SNHLY and CDR2 is FYNNEI. The CDR3 has 13 residues. The CDR3 protein is CASNGQGSYEQYF. The CDR3 DNA is TGTGCCAGCAATGGACAGGGAAGCTACGAGCAGTACTTC.

The chain uses TRBV10-3 and TRBJ2-5; D might be TRBD1 (6 bases). The CDR3 is 14 residues long. The germline V gene has CDR1 ENHRY and CDR2 SYGVKD. Trimming pared 11 bases from V and 2 bases from J, leaving 18 bases between. CDR3 residues: CAVTTGTQQETQYF. CDR3 DNA: TGTGCCGTCACGACCGGGACACAGCAAGAGACCCAGTACTTC.

This clonotype was counted many times. The V gene is TRBV11-2, the J gene TRBJ1-1; weak D call: TRBD1 (6 bases). V lost 3 bases, J lost 8 bases, and 22 bases lay in between. The germline V gene encodes CDR1 SGHAT and CDR2 FQNNGV. CDR3 size: 16 residues. CDR3 sequence reads: CASSFLNPGTLKEAFF. The DNA of the CDR3 is TGTGCCAGCAGCTTTCTAAACCCCGGGACACTCAAGGAAGCTTTCTTT.

This clonotype turned up a few times. This may come from a read error, since a much larger clone is one base off. The V and J genes are TRBV25-1 and TRBJ1-2; D remains ambiguous. This CDR3 comprises 12 residues. Germline lookup yields CDR1 MGHDK and CDR2 SYGVNS. DNA of the CDR3: TGTGCCAGCAGCCAACAGACCTATGGCTACATCTTC. Translated, it gives CASSQQTYGYIF.